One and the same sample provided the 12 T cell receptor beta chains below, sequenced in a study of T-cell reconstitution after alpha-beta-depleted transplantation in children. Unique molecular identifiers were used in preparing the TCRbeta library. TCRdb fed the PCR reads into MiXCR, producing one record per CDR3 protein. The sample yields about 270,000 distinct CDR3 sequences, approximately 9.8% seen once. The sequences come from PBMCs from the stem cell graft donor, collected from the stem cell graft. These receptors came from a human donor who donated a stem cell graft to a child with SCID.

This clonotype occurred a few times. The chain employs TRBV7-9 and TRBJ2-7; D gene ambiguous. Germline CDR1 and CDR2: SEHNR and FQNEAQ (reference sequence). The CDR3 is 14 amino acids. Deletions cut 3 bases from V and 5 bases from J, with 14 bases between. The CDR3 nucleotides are TGTGCCAGCAGCTTTATGGGCGATGGGGACGAGCAGTACTTC. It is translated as CASSFMGDGDEQYF.

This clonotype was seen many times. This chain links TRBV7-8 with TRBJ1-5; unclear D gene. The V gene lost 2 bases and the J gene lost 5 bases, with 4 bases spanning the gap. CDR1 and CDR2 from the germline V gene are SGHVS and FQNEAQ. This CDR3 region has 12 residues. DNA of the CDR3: TGTGCCAGCAGCTTAAAATATCAGCCCCAGCATTTT. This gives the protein CASSLKYQPQHF.

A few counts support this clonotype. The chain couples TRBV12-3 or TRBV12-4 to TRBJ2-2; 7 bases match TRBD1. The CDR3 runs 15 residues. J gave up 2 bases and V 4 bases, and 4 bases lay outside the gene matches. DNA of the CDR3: TGTGCCAGCAGTTGGACAGGCCGAAACACCGGGGAGCTGTTTTTT. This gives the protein CASSWTGRNTGELFF.

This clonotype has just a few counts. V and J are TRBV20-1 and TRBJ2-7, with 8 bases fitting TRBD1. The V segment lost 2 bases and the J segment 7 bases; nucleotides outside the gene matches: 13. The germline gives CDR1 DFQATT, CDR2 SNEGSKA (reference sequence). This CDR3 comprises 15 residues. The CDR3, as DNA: TGCAGTGCTAGAAAACCGACAGGGGTTGGAGGGGAGCAGTACTTC. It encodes CSARKPTGVGGEQYF.

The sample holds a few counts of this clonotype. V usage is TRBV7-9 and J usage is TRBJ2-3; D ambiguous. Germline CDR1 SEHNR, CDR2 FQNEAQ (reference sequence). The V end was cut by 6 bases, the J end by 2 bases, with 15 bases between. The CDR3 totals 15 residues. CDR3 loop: CASSPAPTDTDTQYF. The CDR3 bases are TGTGCCAGCAGTCCCGCACCTACGGACACAGATACGCAGTATTTT.

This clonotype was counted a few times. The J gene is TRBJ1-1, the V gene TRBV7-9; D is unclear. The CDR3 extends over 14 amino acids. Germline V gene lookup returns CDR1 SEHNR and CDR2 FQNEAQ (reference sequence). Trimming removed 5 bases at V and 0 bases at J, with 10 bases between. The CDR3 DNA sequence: TGTGCCAGCAGCCCTTTATCTATGAACACTGAAGCTTTCTTT. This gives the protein CASSPLSMNTEAFF.

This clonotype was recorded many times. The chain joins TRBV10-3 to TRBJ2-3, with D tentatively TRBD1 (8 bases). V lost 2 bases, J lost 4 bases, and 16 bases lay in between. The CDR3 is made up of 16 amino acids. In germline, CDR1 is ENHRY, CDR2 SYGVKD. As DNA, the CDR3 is TGTGCCATCAGTGAGGGACAGGGAGGGAGCGCAGATACGCAGTATTTT. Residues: CAISEGQGGSADTQYF.

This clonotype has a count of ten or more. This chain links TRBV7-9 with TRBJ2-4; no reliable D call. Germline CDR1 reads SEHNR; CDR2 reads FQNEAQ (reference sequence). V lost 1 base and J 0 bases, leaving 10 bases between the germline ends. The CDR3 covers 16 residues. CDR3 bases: TGTGCCAGCAGCTTAGAAGCAGGCGTAGCCAAAAACATTCAGTACTTC. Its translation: CASSLEAGVAKNIQYF.

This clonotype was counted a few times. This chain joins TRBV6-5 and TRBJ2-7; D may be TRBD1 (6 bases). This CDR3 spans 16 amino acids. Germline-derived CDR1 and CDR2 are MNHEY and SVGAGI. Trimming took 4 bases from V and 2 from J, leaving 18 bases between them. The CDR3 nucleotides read TGTGCCAGCAGTTTCTCAGGACAGCCCTTACCCTACGAGCAGTACTTC. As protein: CASSFSGQPLPYEQYF.

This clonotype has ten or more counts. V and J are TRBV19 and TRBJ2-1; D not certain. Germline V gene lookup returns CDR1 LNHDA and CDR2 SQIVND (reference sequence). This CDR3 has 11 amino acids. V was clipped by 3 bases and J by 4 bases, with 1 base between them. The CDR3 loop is CASSIYNEQFF. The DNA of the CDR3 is TGTGCCAGTAGTATTTACAATGAGCAGTTCTTC.

CDR3 residues: CSATDRLYNEQFF. For the CDR3, the DNA is TGCAGTGCAACGGACAGACTCTACAATGAGCAGTTCTTC. The chain carries TRBV20-1 and TRBJ2-1, with D perhaps TRBD1 (6 bases). Trimming removed 6 bases from V and 3 bases from J, with 12 bases in between. Germline lookup yields CDR1 DFQATT and CDR2 SNEGSKA (reference sequence). CDR3 length equals 13 residues.

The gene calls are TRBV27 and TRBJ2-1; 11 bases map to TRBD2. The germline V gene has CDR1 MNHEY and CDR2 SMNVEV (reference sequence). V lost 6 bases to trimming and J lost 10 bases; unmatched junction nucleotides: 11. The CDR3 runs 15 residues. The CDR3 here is CASRTFSGGAREQFF. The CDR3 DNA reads TGTGCCAGCAGGACCTTTAGCGGGGGGGCTCGGGAGCAGTTCTTC.